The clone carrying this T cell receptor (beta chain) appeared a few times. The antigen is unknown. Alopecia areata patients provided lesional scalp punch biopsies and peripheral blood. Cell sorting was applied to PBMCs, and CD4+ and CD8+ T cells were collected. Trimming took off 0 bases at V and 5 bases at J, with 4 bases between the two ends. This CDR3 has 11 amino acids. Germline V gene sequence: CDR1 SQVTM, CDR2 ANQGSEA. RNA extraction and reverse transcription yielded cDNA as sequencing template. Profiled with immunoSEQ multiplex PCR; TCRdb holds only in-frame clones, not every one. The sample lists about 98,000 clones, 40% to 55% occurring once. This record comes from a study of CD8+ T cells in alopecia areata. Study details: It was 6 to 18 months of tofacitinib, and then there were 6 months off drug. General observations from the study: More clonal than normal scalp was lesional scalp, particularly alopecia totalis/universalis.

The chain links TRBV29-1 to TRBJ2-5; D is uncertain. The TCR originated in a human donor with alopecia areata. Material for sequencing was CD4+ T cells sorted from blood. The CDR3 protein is CSVEEAETQYF. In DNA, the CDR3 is TGCAGCGTTGAAGAAGCGGAGACCCAGTACTTC.